This entry lists 8 T cell receptor beta chains sequenced from one sample in a study of T-cell memory formation after mild COVID-19. TCRdb used MiXCR to reprocess the 5' RACE reads, holding one entry per CDR3 protein. The sample contains roughly 300,000 distinct CDR3 sequences, around 13% of which appear only once. Sequencing was performed on PBMCs or a T cell subset sorted from them (not recorded which). The source is a man between 18 and 35 years old who had mild COVID-19 (a few samples of this study predate the infection). Cell type and time point are not known.

This clonotype was seen a handful of times. CDR3 DNA sequence: TGTGCCAGCAGTCTAAGAATCCTGCGCGGGGGGATCCCCGGGGAGCTGTTTTTT. It translates to CASSLRILRGGIPGELFF. The J gene is TRBJ2-2, the V gene TRBV28, with 8 bases that match TRBD2. CDR3 length equals 18 residues. Germline V lookup: CDR1 MDHEN, CDR2 SYDVKM. V dropped 5 bases and J dropped 6; count of bases not matched to a gene: 17. The whole variable domain, filled in from reference TRBV28 and TRBJ2-2, reads DVKVTQSSRYLVKRTGEKVFLECVQDMDHENMFWYRQDPGLGLRLIYFSYDVKMKEKGDIPEGYSVSREKKERFSLILESASTNQTSMYLCASSLRILRGGIPGELFFGEGSRLTVL.

The chain's CDR3 is CASSTRQGVHYEQYV. The CDR3 nucleotides are TGCGCCAGCAGCACGAGACAGGGGGTCCACTACGAGCAGTACGTC. This chain uses TRBV5-1 with TRBJ2-7; 9 positions match TRBD1. V lost 4 bases and J lost 3; bases outside the gene matches: 8. CDR3 length equals 15 residues. In germline, CDR1 is SGHRS, CDR2 YFSETQ.

This clonotype was picked up a small number of times. The V gene is TRBV4-2, the J gene TRBJ1-1, with D possibly matching TRBD1 (5 bases). This CDR3 spans 18 amino acids. The germline V and J ends were trimmed by 4 bases and 6 bases, with 27 bases remaining between them. The germline V gene has CDR1 LGHNA and CDR2 YNFKEQ. The CDR3 loop is CASSRELMFGGSGPEAFF. The CDR3, as DNA: TGTGCCAGCAGCCGAGAGCTCATGTTCGGGGGGTCGGGCCCTGAAGCTTTCTTT.

This clonotype was seen repeatedly, ten times or more. The rearrangement uses TRBV10-3 and TRBJ1-2; TRBD1 aligns across 10 bases. The germline CDR1 and CDR2 sequences are ENHRY and SYGVKD. Trimming at V came to 7 bases and at J to 6 bases, leaving 5 bases not matched to a gene. This CDR3 is built from 13 residues. CDR3 amino acids: CAINTGTGDGYTF. The CDR3 DNA reads as TGTGCCATCAATACCGGGACAGGGGATGGCTACACCTTC.

This clonotype was seen a handful of times. The V and J genes are TRBV4-3 and TRBJ1-5; D might be TRBD1 (5 bases). Germline-derived CDR1 and CDR2 are LGHNA and YSLEER. The CDR3 spans 14 residues. V shed 0 bases and J shed 9 bases, with 12 bases lying between them. The CDR3 spells CASSQDGVGGPQHF. Written as DNA, the CDR3 is TGCGCCAGCAGCCAAGATGGGGTGGGGGGGCCCCAGCATTTT.

The V and J genes are TRBV18 and TRBJ1-1, with 9 bases matching TRBD1. The germline CDR1 and CDR2 sequences are KGHSH and LQKENI. J gave up 10 bases and V 3 bases, and 6 bases lay outside the gene matches. The CDR3 has 13 amino acids. CDR3 nucleotide sequence: TGTGCCAGCTCACCGACGGACAGGGGCAGAGCTTTCTTT. Residues: CASSPTDRGRAFF.

This clonotype was seen a handful of times. V and J are TRBV29-1 and TRBJ2-3; D not resolved. Germline lookup yields CDR1 SQVTM and CDR2 ANQGSEA. The V end lost 6 bases, the J end lost 0 bases, and 7 bases lay between the germline ends. This CDR3 region has 12 residues. CDR3 sequence: CSVLESTDTQYF. In DNA, the CDR3 is TGCAGCGTCCTCGAGAGCACAGATACGCAGTATTTT.

This chain links TRBV5-6 with TRBJ2-7, with D tentatively TRBD1 (6 bases). CDR3 length equals 12 residues. The germline V gene has CDR1 SGHDT and CDR2 YYEEEE. V lost 4 bases and J 4 bases, leaving 9 bases between the germline ends. The CDR3 DNA is TGTGCCAGCAGCGCAGGGGAGTACGAGCAGTACGTC. It translates to CASSAGEYEQYV.